The source of this T cell receptor beta chain is a study of spatial heterogeneity in lung cancer. At the level of the study: Sequencing consistently turned up more beta-chain sequences than alpha-chain sequences. In tumor regions TCR transcript counts correlated strongly with a matched bulk RNA-seq T cell module score. Findings and caveats of the study: Tumors with more nonsynonymous mutations had more expanded intratumoral alpha and beta TCRs.

Trimming at V came to 3 bases and at J to 4 bases, leaving 0 bases not matched to a gene. There are 13 residues in the CDR3. Germline V gene sequence: CDR1 SGHTA, CDR2 FQGNSA. By share, this clonotype ranks as medium-sized. What it binds is unknown. A library prepared for alpha chains yielded this beta chain as an off-target read; its size is of little meaning. TCRdb reprocessed the 5' RACE reads via MiXCR and lists one record per CDR3 protein. The table lists around 11,000 distinct CDR3 sequences, around 8.3% of them singletons. This sample's time point: sample taken at primary tumor resection. The sequences come from lung tumor tissue, collected at surgery. The receptor was isolated from a female donor with early-stage non-small cell lung cancer. The genes are TRBV7-2 and TRBJ1-2; 9 bases agree with TRBD1. The DNA for the CDR3 is TGTGCCAGCAGCTTGGACAGGGGCTATGGCTACACCTTC. Its translation is CASSLDRGYGYTF.